These T cell receptor beta chains were read from a single sample in a study of shared clonotypes between healthy human individuals. TCRdb keeps only in-frame clones here, not all; method: immunoSEQ multiplex PCR. The table records roughly 2,000,000 clones, about 94% of them present only once. The sequenced sample consisted of naive CD8+ T cells sorted from blood. The receptors come from a man between 18 and 35 years old in good health. The CDR3 runs from the conserved cysteine through the conserved F or W. A D gene is named only where the DNA matches it firmly. Expanded clones get a size class; other rows say once, few or many, or leave the size out.

abundance	j_gene	v_gene	d_gene	CDR3nt	CDR3aa
.	TRBJ1-2	TRBV4-1	.	TGCGCCAGCAGCCAAGAACTAGGACTTACGTTCTATGGCTACACCTTC	CASSQELGLTFYGYTF
.	TRBJ2-1	TRBV29-1	.	TGCAGCGTGCGCGTCAATGAGCAGTTCTTC	CSVRVNEQFF
once	TRBJ2-3	TRBV29-1	TRBD2	TGCAGCCTTAGCGGGAGGGCATCAGATACGCAGTATTTT	CSLSGRASDTQYF
.	TRBJ1-2	TRBV30	TRBD1	TGTGCCTGGCGAGGACAGGGTCACTATGGCTACACCTTC	CAWRGQGHYGYTF
.	TRBJ2-3	TRBV9	TRBD2	TGTGCCAGCAGCGCCCAACTAGCGTCTAGCACAGATACGCAGTATTTT	CASSAQLASSTDTQYF
.	TRBJ1-1	TRBV7-8	.	TGTGCCAGCAGCTTAGCGTTCATCGGTGTGTACACTGAAGCTTTCTTT	CASSLAFIGVYTEAFF
once	TRBJ1-2	TRBV23-1	.	TGCGCCAGCAGTCAATCGTGGCAGAAAGACTATGGCTACACCTTC	CASSQSWQKDYGYTF
.	TRBJ1-4	TRBV10-3	.	TGTGCCATCAGTGAGTCTCCCGGACCGATCAGAGAAAAACTGTTTTTT	CAISESPGPIREKLFF
.	TRBJ2-3	TRBV27	.	TGTGCCAGCAGTTCCGCCCGGGCAGATACGCAGTATTTT	CASSSARADTQYF
.	TRBJ2-7	TRBV6-6	.	TGTGCCAGCAGCTTCGTTAGCTCCTACGAGCAGTACTTC	CASSFVSSYEQYF
.	TRBJ2-7	TRBV19	.	TGTGCCAGTAGTCCGGAGGCTAGTCCCCTTTACGAGCAGTACTTC	CASSPEASPLYEQYF
.	TRBJ2-1	TRBV6-6	TRBD2	TGTGCCAGCAGTCCCCTCAGCGGGGGGTACAATGAGCAGTTCTTC	CASSPLSGGYNEQFF
few	TRBJ2-7	TRBV27	.	TGTGCCAGCAGTCCCTCGGGCTACGAGCAGTACTTC	CASSPSGYEQYF
.	TRBJ2-7	TRBV11-2	TRBD1	TGTGCCAGCAGCCGGGACAGCTCCTACGAGCAGTACTTC	CASSRDSSYEQYF